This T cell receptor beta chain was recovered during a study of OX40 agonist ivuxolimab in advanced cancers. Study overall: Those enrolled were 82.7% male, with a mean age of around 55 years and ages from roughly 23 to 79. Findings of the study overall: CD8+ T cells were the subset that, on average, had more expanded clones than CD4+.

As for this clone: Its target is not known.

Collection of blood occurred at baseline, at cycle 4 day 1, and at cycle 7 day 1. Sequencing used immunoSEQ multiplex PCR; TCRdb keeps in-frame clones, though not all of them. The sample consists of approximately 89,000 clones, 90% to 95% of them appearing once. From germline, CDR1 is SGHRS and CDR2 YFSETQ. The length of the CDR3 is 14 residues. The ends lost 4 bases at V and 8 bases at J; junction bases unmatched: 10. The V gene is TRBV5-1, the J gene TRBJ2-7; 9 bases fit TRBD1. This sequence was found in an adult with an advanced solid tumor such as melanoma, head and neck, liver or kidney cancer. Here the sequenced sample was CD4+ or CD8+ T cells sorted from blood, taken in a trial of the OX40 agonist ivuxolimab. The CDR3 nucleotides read TGCGCCAGCAGCATACCGGGACAGGGAATCCAGCAGTACTTC. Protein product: CASSIPGQGIQQYF.